This TCR beta chain is from a study of a mutant IDH1 vaccine in newly diagnosed glioma. In the case of this clone: The target antigen is unknown.

The time point here: week 5, during vaccination. Topical imiquimod accompanied each vaccine dose, which consisted of 300 ug of mutant IDH1 20-mer peptide. CDR3 length: 14 residues. Germline loops: CDR1 SGHTA, CDR2 FQGNSA. The J segment lost 5 bases and the V segment lost 3 bases, leaving 3 bases of the junction unmatched. The method was immunoSEQ multiplex PCR; TCRdb's version includes in-frame clones alone and lacks a portion of them. The data show about 28,000 clones, roughly 90% seen once. The V and J genes are TRBV7-2 and TRBJ2-2; 7 positions agree with TRBD2. The material sequenced was peripheral blood mononuclear cells (PBMCs), taken from a glioma patient whose treatment included an IDH1 peptide vaccine. The sequence was collected from a woman in her thirties or forties with glioma. Some clones in this sample may be carry-over from other donors' samples. The CDR3: CASSFQGGTGELFF. The CDR3 DNA sequence: TGTGCCAGCAGCTTTCAGGGAGGGACCGGGGAGCTGTTTTTT.